This T cell receptor (beta chain) was captured by sequencing in a study of T-cell memory formation after mild COVID-19. TCR alpha and TCR beta cDNA libraries with sample barcodes and UMIs came from 5'RACE using constant-segment primers. Each CDR3 protein gets one entry after TCRdb re-called the 5' RACE reads with MiXCR. This table has tens of thousands of distinct CDR3 sequences, 9.5% to 15% appearing once. V was shortened by 4 bases and J by 3 bases, with 17 bases between the two germline ends. CDR3 size: 16 residues. Germline loops: CDR1 KGHDR, CDR2 SFDVKD. Whole-study results and caveats: The pre-infection memory compartment contained some responding clones, suggesting cross-reactive memory joined. Clonal second-wave expansions that peaked on day 37 had unconfirmed SARS-CoV-2 specificity. Clones shrinking between day 15 and 85 showed a balanced CD4/CD8 split, and those that grew later tilted toward CD4+.

This clonotype came up many times. What it binds is not known. This sequence was found in an adult woman who had mild COVID-19 (a few samples of this study predate the infection). Cell type and time point are not known. Sequenced material: PBMCs or a T cell subset sorted from them (not recorded which). This chain links TRBV24-1 with TRBJ2-5; the D gene could be TRBD1 or TRBD2 (6 bases each). The CDR3 region is CATSDTDKGGKETQYF. CDR3 nucleotides: TGTGCCACCAGTGACACTGACAAGGGGGGTAAAGAGACCCAGTACTTC.